A selection of T cell receptor beta chains follows, all from one sample in a study of T-cell memory formation after mild COVID-19. TCRdb re-called the 5' RACE reads with MiXCR, one entry per CDR3 protein. Of 400,000 or so distinct CDR3 sequences listed, roughly 21% were seen once; the top ten hold around 12%. The sequenced material came from PBMCs or a T cell subset sorted from them (not recorded which). All receptors come from an adult woman who had mild COVID-19 (a few samples of this study predate the infection). Cell type and time point are not known. Each CDR3 is given with its conserved first and last residue. D genes are given only for firm matches. Clone size is given for some rows only: seen once, a few or many times, or a class if the clone is expanded.

cdr3_length clone_size d_call j_call v_call cdr3_aa cdr3_nt
13 . . TRBJ2-1 TRBV2 CASSRLENNEQFF TGTGCCAGCAGTCGACTGGAGAACAATGAGCAGTTCTTC
14 . TRBD1 TRBJ2-1 TRBV7-9 CASPGTGRSDEQFF TGTGCCAGCCCCGGGACAGGGAGAAGCGATGAGCAGTTCTTC
15 many . TRBJ1-4 TRBV7-9 CASSFGGATNEKLFF TGTGCCAGCAGCTTTGGGGGTGCAACTAATGAAAAACTGTTTTTT
11 . . TRBJ2-7 TRBV2 CATGATYEQYF TGTGCCACAGGGGCCACCTACGAGCAGTACTTC
16 once TRBD1 TRBJ1-6 TRBV12-3/TRBV12-4 CASRPGQGASNSPLHF TGTGCCAGCAGACCGGGACAGGGGGCCTCCAATTCACCCCTCCACTTT
13 many . TRBJ2-7 TRBV7-9 CASSLETYYEQYF TGTGCCAGCAGCTTAGAGACCTACTACGAGCAGTACTTC
18 few TRBD1 TRBJ2-1 TRBV7-9 CASSPSPGTGPAYNEQFF TGTGCCAGCAGCCCTAGCCCCGGGACAGGGCCAGCCTACAATGAGCAGTTCTTC
16 medium-sized . TRBJ2-3 TRBV5-1 CASSLAAATSTDTQYF TGCGCCAGCAGCTTGGCTGCAGCCACTAGCACAGATACGCAGTATTTT
15 few TRBD2 TRBJ2-1 TRBV6-5 CASSPWTSGRGEQFF TGTGCCAGCAGTCCATGGACTAGCGGGAGAGGTGAGCAGTTCTTC
13 . . TRBJ1-5 TRBV9 CASSVQLGQPQHF TGTGCCAGCAGCGTTCAACTAGGTCAGCCCCAGCATTTT
18 few TRBD2 TRBJ2-1 TRBV5-1 CASSFREGGIPRYNEQFF TGCGCCAGCAGCTTCCGGGAGGGCGGGATCCCCCGCTACAATGAGCAGTTCTTC
15 once . TRBJ1-2 TRBV6-5 CASSYHVTGVDGYTF TGTGCCAGCAGTTACCACGTTACGGGGGTGGATGGCTACACCTTC
15 . . TRBJ2-3 TRBV4-3 CASSHLQGGTDTQYF TGCGCCAGCAGCCACTTACAGGGAGGCACAGATACGCAGTATTTT
13 . . TRBJ2-7 TRBV29-1 CSVERQTPYEQYF TGCAGCGTTGAGCGACAAACGCCCTACGAGCAGTACTTC
15 . TRBD1 TRBJ2-7 TRBV18 CASSTGTGAYDEQYF TGTGCCAGCTCAACCGGGACAGGGGCTTACGACGAGCAGTACTTC
14 few . TRBJ2-7 TRBV20-1 CSANTALSRYEQYF TGCAGTGCGAATACAGCCCTAAGCCGGTACGAGCAGTACTTC
12 few . TRBJ1-6 TRBV5-1 CASSLDGSPLHF TGCGCCAGCAGCTTGGACGGTTCACCCCTCCACTTT
16 many . TRBJ1-1 TRBV5-1 CASSLDMAGANTEAFF TGCGCCAGCAGCTTGGATATGGCAGGGGCAAACACTGAAGCTTTCTTT
12 . . TRBJ2-7 TRBV19 CASTGSSYEQYF TGTGCCAGTACAGGGAGCTCCTACGAGCAGTACTTC
11 many . TRBJ2-1 TRBV7-9 CASSDYFEQFF TGTGCCAGCAGTGACTACTTTGAGCAGTTCTTC
17 . TRBD1 TRBJ1-2 TRBV7-9 CASSPRGRDRANYGYTF TGTGCCAGCAGCCCGCGGGGAAGGGACAGGGCTAACTATGGCTACACCTTC
12 . . TRBJ1-1 TRBV19 CASRAAFSEAFF TGTGCCTCACGGGCCGCATTCTCTGAAGCTTTCTTT
16 many TRBD1 TRBJ2-1 TRBV27 CASTETGGRSYNEQFF TGTGCCAGCACCGAAACAGGGGGCAGATCCTACAATGAGCAGTTCTTC
19 . TRBD1 TRBJ1-2 TRBV13 CASSLVGRDRAGPYYGYTF TGTGCCAGCAGCTTAGTAGGAAGGGACAGGGCTGGACCTTACTATGGCTACACCTTC
15 few TRBD2 TRBJ2-2 TRBV20-1 CSATPGLGSTGELFF TGCAGTGCTACTCCGGGACTAGGGAGCACCGGGGAGCTGTTTTTT
16 few TRBD2 TRBJ2-3 TRBV20-1 CSARDRKTSPTDTQYF TGCAGTGCTAGAGATCGCAAGACTAGCCCCACAGATACGCAGTATTTT
15 few . TRBJ1-6 TRBV7-8 CASSPQGSYNSPLHF TGTGCCAGCAGCCCCCAGGGCTCCTATAATTCACCCCTCCACTTT
15 few TRBD1 TRBJ1-2 TRBV5-1 CASSLDYRGTYGYTF TGCGCCAGCAGCTTGGACTACAGGGGGACCTATGGCTACACCTTC
14 few . TRBJ1-1 TRBV7-9 CASSFVWGNTEAFF TGTGCCAGCAGCTTTGTTTGGGGAAACACTGAAGCTTTCTTT
14 . TRBD1 TRBJ1-4 TRBV11-2 CASSSRGPPEKLFF TGTGCCAGCAGCAGCAGGGGGCCCCCTGAAAAACTGTTTTTT